This TCR beta chain was identified in a study of T cells in Graves' hyperthyroidism and ophthalmopathy. As for this clonotype: What it recognizes is unknown.

Diagnosis rested on symptoms, serum thyroxine and TRAb, thyroid ultrasound, and orbital computed tomography. Points from the study as a whole: In simple terms, a model built on 13 V-J features told ophthalmopathy apart from stable hyperthyroidism.

CDR1 is LNHNV and CDR2 is YYDKDF in the germline V gene (reference sequence). The CDR3 covers 16 residues. V dropped 0 bases and J dropped 1 base, with 10 bases sitting between them. Amplification of TCR beta CDR3 regions was performed using RNA transcripts as template. A first-round RT-PCR of the TCR CDR3 used the HTBI primer set. One entry per CDR3 protein, called by TCRdb with MiXCR from the multiplex PCR reads. The sample shows fewer than 900,000 distinct CDR3 sequences, roughly 15% of them seen only once. The chain carries TRBV15 and TRBJ1-5; D call uncertain. The source material was blood. The sequence was obtained from a man in his late teens or twenties with Graves' hyperthyroidism. The CDR3 bases are TGTGCCACCAGCAGAGATCAGTATACGAGCAATCAGCCCCAGCATTTT. Residues: CATSRDQYTSNQPQHF.